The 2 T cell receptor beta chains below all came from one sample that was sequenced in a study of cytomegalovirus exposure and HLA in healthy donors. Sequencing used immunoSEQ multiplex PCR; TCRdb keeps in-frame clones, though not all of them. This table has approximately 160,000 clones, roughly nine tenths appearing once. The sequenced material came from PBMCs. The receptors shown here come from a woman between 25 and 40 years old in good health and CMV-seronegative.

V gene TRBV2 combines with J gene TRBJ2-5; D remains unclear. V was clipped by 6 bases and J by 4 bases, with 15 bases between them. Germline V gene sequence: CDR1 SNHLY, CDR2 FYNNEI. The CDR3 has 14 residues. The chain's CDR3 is CASRVAPTRETQYF. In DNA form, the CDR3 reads TGTGCCAGCAGAGTAGCACCCACTCGAGAGACCCAGTACTTC.

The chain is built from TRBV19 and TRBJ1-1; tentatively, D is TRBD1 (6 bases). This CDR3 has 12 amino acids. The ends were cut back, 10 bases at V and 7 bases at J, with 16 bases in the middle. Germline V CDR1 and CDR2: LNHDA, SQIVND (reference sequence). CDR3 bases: TGTGCCACCAGGGACACAGAACTTGAAGCTTTCTTT. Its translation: CATRDTELEAFF.